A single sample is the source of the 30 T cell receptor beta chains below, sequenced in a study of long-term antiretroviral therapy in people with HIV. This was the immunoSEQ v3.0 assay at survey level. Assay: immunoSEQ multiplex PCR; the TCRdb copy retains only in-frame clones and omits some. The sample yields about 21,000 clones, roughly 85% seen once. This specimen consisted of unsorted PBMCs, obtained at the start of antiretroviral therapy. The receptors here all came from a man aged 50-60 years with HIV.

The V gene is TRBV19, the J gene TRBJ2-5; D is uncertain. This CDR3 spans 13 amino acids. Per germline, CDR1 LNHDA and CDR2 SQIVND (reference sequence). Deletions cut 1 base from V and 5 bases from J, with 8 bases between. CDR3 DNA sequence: TGTGCCAGTAGTATAGGGAAAGGGGAGACCCAGTACTTC. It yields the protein CASSIGKGETQYF.

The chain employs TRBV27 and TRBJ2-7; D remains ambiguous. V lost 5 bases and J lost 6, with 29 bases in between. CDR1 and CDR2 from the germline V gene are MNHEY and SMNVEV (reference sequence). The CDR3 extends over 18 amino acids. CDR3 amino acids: CASSPFPGPRAPLAEQYF. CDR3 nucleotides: TGTGCCAGCAGTCCATTCCCCGGGCCCCGGGCCCCTCTTGCCGAGCAGTACTTC.

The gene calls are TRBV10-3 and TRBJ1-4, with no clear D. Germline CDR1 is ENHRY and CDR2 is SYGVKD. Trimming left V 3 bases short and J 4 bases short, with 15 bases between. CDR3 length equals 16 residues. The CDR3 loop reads CAISEPGGNNNEKLFF. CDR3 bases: TGTGCCATCAGTGAACCGGGTGGTAACAATAATGAAAAACTGTTTTTT.

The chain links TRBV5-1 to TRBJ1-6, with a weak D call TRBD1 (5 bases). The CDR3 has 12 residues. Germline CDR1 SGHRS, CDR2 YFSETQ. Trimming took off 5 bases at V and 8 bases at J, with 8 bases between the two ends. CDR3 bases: TGCGCCAGCAGAACGACAGATTCACCCCTCCACTTT. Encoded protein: CASRTTDSPLHF.

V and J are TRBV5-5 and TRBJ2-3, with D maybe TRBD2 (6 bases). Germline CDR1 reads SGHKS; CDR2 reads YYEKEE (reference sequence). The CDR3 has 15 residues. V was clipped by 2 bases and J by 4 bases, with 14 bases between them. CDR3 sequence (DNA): TGTGCCAGCAGCTTCTCAGGACTAAGGGCAGATACGCAGTATTTT. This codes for CASSFSGLRADTQYF.

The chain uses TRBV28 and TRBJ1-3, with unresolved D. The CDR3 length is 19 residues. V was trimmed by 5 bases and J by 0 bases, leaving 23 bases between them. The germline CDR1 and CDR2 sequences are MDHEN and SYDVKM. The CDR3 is CASSGLGWNPTASGNTIYF. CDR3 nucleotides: TGTGCCAGCAGTGGCCTAGGATGGAATCCGACTGCCTCTGGAAACACCATATATTTT.

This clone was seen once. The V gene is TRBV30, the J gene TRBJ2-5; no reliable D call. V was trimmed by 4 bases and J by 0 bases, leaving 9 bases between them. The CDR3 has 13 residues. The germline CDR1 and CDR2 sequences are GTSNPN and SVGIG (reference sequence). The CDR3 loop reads CAWNRVYQETQYF. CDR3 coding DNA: TGTGCCTGGAATAGGGTTTACCAAGAGACCCAGTACTTC.

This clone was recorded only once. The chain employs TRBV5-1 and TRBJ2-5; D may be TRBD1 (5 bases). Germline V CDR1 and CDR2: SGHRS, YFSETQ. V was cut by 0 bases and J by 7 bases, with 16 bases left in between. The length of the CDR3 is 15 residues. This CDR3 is CASSLGNRGQGTQYF. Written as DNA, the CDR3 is TGCGCCAGCAGCTTGGGGAATCGCGGCCAGGGGACCCAGTACTTC. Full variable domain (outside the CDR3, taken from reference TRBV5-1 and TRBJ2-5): KAGVTQTPRYLIKTRGQQVTLSCSPISGHRSVSWYQQTPGQGLQFLFEYFSETQRNKGNFPGRFSGRQFSNSRSEMNVSTLELGDSALYLCASSLGNRGQGTQYFGPGTRLLVL.

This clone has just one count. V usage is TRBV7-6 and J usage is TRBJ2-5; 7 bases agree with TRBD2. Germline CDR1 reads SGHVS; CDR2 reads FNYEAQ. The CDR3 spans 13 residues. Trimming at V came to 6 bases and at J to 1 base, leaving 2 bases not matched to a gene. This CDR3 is CASRPSGQETQYF. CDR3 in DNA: TGTGCCAGCAGACCTAGCGGCCAAGAGACCCAGTACTTC.

The CDR3 nucleotides are TGTGCCACCAGCAGGAATTGGCGTACCGGGGAGCTGTTTTTT. Amino acid sequence: CATSRNWRTGELFF. The V gene is TRBV15, the J gene TRBJ2-2; D call uncertain. V lost 3 bases to trimming and J lost 5 bases, with 10 bases between them. This CDR3 is 14 amino acids long. Germline loops: CDR1 LNHNV, CDR2 YYDKDF (reference sequence).

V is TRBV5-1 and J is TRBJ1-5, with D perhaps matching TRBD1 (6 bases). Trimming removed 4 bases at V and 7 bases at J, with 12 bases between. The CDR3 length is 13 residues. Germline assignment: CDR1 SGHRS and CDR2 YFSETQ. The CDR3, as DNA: TGCGCCAGCAGCCTCGGGGGGGCGCAGCCCCAGCATTTT. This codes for CASSLGGAQPQHF.

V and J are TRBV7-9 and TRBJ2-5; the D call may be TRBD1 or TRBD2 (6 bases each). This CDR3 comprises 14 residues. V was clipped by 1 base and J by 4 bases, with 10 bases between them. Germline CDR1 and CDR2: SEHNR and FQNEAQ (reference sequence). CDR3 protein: CASSLEGGGETQYF. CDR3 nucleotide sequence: TGTGCCAGCAGCTTAGAAGGGGGAGGAGAGACCCAGTACTTC.

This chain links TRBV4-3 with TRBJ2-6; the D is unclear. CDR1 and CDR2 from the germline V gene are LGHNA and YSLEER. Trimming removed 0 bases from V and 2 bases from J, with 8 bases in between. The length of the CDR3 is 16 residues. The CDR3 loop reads CASSQDYGAGANVLTF. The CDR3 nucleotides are TGCGCCAGCAGCCAAGATTACGGTGCTGGGGCCAACGTCCTGACTTTC.

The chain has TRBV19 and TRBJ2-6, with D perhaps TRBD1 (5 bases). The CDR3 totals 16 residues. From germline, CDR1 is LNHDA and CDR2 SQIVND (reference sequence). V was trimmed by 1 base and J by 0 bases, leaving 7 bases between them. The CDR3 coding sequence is TGTGCCAGTAGTATAGCAGGGATCTCTGGGGCCAACGTCCTGACTTTC. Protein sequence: CASSIAGISGANVLTF.

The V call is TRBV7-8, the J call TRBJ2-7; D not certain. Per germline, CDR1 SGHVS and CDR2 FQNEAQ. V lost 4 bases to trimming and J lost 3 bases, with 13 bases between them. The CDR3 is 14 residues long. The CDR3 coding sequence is TGTGCCAGCAGCTACTTATCTGCCTACTACGAGCAGTACTTC. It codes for CASSYLSAYYEQYF.

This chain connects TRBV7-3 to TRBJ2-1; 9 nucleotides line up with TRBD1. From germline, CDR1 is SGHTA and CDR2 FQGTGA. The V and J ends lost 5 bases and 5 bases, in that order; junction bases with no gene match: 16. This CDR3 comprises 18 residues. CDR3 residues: CASSRSATGTGLNNEQFF. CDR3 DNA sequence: TGTGCCAGCAGCCGAAGCGCCACCGGGACAGGGCTCAACAATGAGCAGTTCTTC.

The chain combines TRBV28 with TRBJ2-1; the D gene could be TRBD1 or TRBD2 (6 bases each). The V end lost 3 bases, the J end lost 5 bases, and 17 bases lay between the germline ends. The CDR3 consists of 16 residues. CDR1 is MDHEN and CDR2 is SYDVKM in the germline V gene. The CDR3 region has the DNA TGTGCCAGCAGTTTCTCGGGGGCTGGTGGCCACAATGAGCAGTTCTTC. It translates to CASSFSGAGGHNEQFF.

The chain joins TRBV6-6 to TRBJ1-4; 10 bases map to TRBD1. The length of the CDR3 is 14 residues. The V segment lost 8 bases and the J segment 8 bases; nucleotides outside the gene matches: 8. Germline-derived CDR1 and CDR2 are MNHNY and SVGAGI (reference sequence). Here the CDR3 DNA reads TGTGCCAGCCGCGATAGGACAGGGGGGGAAAAACTGTTTTTT. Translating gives CASRDRTGGEKLFF.

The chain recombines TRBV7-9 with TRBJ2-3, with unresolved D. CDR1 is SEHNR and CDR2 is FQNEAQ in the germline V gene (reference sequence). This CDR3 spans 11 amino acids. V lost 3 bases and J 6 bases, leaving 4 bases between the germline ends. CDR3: CASSFGDTQYF. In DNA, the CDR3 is TGTGCCAGCAGCTTCGGGGATACGCAGTATTTT. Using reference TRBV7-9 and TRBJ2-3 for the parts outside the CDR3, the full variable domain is DTGVSQNPRHKITKRGQNVTFRCDPISEHNRLYWYRQTLGQGPEFLTYFQNEAQLEKSRLLSDRFSAERPKGSFSTLEIQRTEQGDSAMYLCASSFGDTQYFGPGTRLTVL.

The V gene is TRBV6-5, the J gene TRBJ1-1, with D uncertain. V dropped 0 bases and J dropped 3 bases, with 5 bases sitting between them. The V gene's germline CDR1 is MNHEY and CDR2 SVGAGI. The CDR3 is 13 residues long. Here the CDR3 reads CASSYSSYTEAFF. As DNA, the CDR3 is TGTGCCAGCAGTTACTCAAGCTACACTGAAGCTTTCTTT.

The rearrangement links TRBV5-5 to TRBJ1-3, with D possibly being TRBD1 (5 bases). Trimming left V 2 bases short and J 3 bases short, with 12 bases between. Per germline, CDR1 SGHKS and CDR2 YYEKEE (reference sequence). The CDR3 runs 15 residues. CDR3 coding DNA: TGTGCCAGCAGCTTTGATGAGGGGCTTGGAAACACCATATATTTT. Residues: CASSFDEGLGNTIYF.

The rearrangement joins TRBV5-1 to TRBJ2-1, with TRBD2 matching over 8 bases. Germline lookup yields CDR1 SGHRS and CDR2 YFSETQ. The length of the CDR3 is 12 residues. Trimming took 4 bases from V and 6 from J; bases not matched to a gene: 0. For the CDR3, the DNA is TGCGCCAGCAGCGCGGGGGGCAATGAGCAGTTCTTC. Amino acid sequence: CASSAGGNEQFF.

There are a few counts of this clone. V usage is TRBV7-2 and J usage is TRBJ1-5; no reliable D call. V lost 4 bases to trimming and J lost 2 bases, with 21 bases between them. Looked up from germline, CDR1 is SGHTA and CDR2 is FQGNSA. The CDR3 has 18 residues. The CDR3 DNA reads TGTGCCAGCAGCTCTCCAGAGACCAGAAATTTTGGCAATCAGCCCCAGCATTTT. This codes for CASSSPETRNFGNQPQHF. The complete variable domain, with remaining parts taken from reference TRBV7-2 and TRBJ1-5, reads GAGVSQSPSNKVTEKGKDVELRCDPISGHTALYWYRQSLGQGLEFLIYFQGNSAPDKSGLPSDRFSAERTGGSVSTLTIQRTQQEDSAVYLCASSSPETRNFGNQPQHFGDGTRLSIL.

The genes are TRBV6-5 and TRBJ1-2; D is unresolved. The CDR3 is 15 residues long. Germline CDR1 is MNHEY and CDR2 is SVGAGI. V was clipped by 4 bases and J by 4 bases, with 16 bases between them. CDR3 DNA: TGTGCCAGCAGTTTTATCTCGAGTCCCATCTATGGCTACACCTTC. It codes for CASSFISSPIYGYTF.

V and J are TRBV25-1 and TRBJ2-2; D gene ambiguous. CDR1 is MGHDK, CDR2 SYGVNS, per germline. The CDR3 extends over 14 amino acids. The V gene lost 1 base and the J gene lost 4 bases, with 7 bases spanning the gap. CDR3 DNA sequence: TGTGCCAGCAGTGAATCACTGGTCACCGGGGAGCTGTTTTTT. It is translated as CASSESLVTGELFF.

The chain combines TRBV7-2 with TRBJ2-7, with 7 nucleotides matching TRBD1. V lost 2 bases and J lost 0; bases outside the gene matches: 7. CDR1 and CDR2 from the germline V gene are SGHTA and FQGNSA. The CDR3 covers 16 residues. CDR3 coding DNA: TGTGCCAGCAGCTTAAACGGACAGGAAATCTCCTACGAGCAGTACTTC. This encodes CASSLNGQEISYEQYF. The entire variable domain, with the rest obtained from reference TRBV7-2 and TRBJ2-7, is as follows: GAGVSQSPSNKVTEKGKDVELRCDPISGHTALYWYRQSLGQGLEFLIYFQGNSAPDKSGLPSDRFSAERTGGSVSTLTIQRTQQEDSAVYLCASSLNGQEISYEQYFGPGTRLTVT.

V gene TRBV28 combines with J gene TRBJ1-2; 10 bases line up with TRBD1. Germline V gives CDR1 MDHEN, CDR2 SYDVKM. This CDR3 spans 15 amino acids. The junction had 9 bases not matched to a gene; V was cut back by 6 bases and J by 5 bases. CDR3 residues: CASRPMGQGIYGYTF. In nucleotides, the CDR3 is TGTGCCAGCAGGCCTATGGGACAGGGGATATATGGCTACACCTTC.

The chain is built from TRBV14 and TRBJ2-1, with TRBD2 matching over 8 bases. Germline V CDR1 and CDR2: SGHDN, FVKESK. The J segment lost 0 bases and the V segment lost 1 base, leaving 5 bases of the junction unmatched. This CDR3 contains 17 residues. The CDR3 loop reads CASSQGPSGGSYNEQFF. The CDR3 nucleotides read TGTGCCAGCAGCCAAGGACCAAGCGGGGGCTCCTACAATGAGCAGTTCTTC.

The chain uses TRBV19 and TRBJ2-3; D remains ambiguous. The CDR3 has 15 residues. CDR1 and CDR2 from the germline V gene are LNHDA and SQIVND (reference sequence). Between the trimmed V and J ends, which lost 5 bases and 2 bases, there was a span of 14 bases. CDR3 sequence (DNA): TGTGCCAGTAGTTTGCTAGGCAAGCACACAGATACGCAGTATTTT. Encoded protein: CASSLLGKHTDTQYF.

In DNA form, the CDR3 reads TGTGCCAGCAGCTCCTCAGAGCTCGGTGGAAACACCATATATTTT. Translating it yields CASSSSELGGNTIYF. V and J are TRBV9 and TRBJ1-3; no firm D call. Germline values: CDR1 SGDLS, CDR2 YYNGEE. Trimming pared 4 bases from V and 3 bases from J, leaving 14 bases between. The CDR3 is 15 residues long.